A selection of T cell receptor beta chains follows, all from one sample in a study of follicular helper T cells after annual influenza vaccination. Libraries were prepared by immunoSEQ multiplex PCR; TCRdb keeps only in-frame clonotypes and omits some of them. Among more than 7,000 clones listed, around 80% were seen once. This sample comprised CXCR5+ CD38- circulating T follicular helper cells from blood, obtained 7 days after influenza vaccination. The source is an adult who received the influenza vaccine. CDR3s include the opening cysteine and the closing phenylalanine or tryptophan. D genes are given only for firm matches. Clone size is shown for a subset of rows, as once, few, many or a class of expanded clone.

length | J | size | D | V | CDR3 | DNA
13 | TRBJ2-5 | - | TRBD2 | TRBV29-1 | CSVGGSGTETQYF | TGCAGCGTTGGCGGGAGCGGGACAGAGACCCAGTACTTC
15 | TRBJ2-7 | - | - | TRBV18 | CASSPDHRQLYEQYF | TGTGCCAGCTCACCAGATCACAGACAGCTCTACGAGCAGTACTTC
15 | TRBJ2-3 | - | - | TRBV29-1 | CSVERSGGSTDTQYF | TGCAGCGTTGAAAGAAGTGGGGGAAGCACAGATACGCAGTATTTT
15 | TRBJ2-5 | - | - | TRBV7-9 | CASSSPGLRGETQYF | TGTGCCAGCAGCTCGCCCGGGCTCCGAGGAGAGACCCAGTACTTC
15 | TRBJ1-4 | - | TRBD1 | TRBV4-1 | CASRMTGTAVEKLFF | TGCGCCAGCAGGATGACCGGGACAGCAGTTGAAAAACTGTTTTTT
14 | TRBJ1-5 | - | - | TRBV28 | CASSLSGISQPQHF | TGTGCCAGCAGCCTATCAGGGATAAGTCAGCCCCAGCATTTT
14 | TRBJ2-7 | - | TRBD2 | TRBV30 | CAWTHPGGRYEQYF | TGTGCCTGGACCCACCCGGGGGGTAGGTACGAGCAGTACTTC
12 | TRBJ1-1 | - | - | TRBV10-1 | CASSDHGTEAFF | TGCGCCAGCAGTGACCACGGCACTGAAGCTTTCTTT
12 | TRBJ2-5 | - | TRBD1 | TRBV29-1 | CSVERTGETQYF | TGCAGCGTTGAACGGACAGGGGAGACCCAGTACTTC
16 | TRBJ2-1 | once | TRBD2 | TRBV19 | CASSILRLAGHNEQFF | TGTGCCAGTAGTATTCTCAGGCTAGCGGGACACAATGAGCAGTTCTTC
14 | TRBJ1-3 | - | TRBD1 | TRBV18 | CASSPGQGGNTIYF | TGTGCCAGCTCACCGGGACAGGGAGGAAACACCATATATTTT
13 | TRBJ2-7 | few | - | TRBV10-3 | CATSAGVSYEQYF | TGTGCCACCTCAGCGGGCGTATCCTACGAGCAGTACTTC
14 | TRBJ1-1 | - | - | TRBV4-3 | CASSQDLAGTEAFF | TGCGCCAGCAGCCAAGATCTTGCGGGGACTGAAGCTTTCTTT
15 | TRBJ2-7 | - | - | TRBV7-2 | CASSLGASASYEQYF | TGTGCCAGCAGCTTAGGGGCTAGTGCCTCCTACGAGCAGTACTTC
14 | TRBJ2-3 | - | - | TRBV11-3 | CASSLGGSTDTQYF | TGTGCCAGCAGCCTTGGAGGGAGCACAGATACGCAGTATTTT
14 | TRBJ2-2 | - | - | TRBV7-2 | CASRRDSTTGELFF | TGTGCCAGCAGAAGGGACTCAACCACCGGGGAGCTGTTTTTT
16 | TRBJ1-2 | few | - | TRBV5-6 | CASSFGPGRANYGYTF | TGTGCCAGCAGCTTTGGCCCCGGCCGAGCTAACTATGGCTACACCTTC
18 | TRBJ2-6 | - | - | TRBV18 | CASSPLGTTVSGANVLTF | TGTGCCAGCTCACCATTAGGGACCACAGTCTCTGGGGCCAACGTCCTGACTTTC
16 | TRBJ2-2 | few | TRBD2 | TRBV9 | CASSVQTSGISGELFF | TGTGCCAGCAGCGTGCAGACTAGCGGGATCTCCGGGGAGCTGTTTTTT
13 | TRBJ2-7 | - | - | TRBV15 | CATSRDPGTEQYF | TGTGCCACCAGCAGAGATCCGGGTACCGAGCAGTACTTC
16 | TRBJ2-3 | - | - | TRBV27 | CASSLKGGSSTDTQYF | TGTGCCAGCAGTTTAAAAGGGGGAAGTAGCACAGATACGCAGTATTTT
17 | TRBJ1-2 | - | - | TRBV4-3 | CASSLRILGPGDYGYTF | TGCGCCAGCAGCCTTCGAATACTGGGGCCAGGGGACTATGGCTACACCTTC
13 | TRBJ2-3 | - | TRBD2 | TRBV6-6 | CASRLAGGDTQYF | TGTGCCAGTAGACTAGCGGGGGGTGATACGCAGTATTTT
13 | TRBJ1-2 | few | - | TRBV11-2 | CASSLDGLYGYTF | TGTGCCAGCAGCTTAGATGGGCTCTATGGCTACACCTTC
14 | TRBJ1-1 | - | - | TRBV7-2 | CASTPSAGRVGAFF | TGTGCCAGCACCCCTTCGGCAGGGCGGGTCGGGGCTTTCTTT
11 | TRBJ1-5 | - | - | TRBV6-5 | CASIHEGAQHF | TGTGCCAGCATCCACGAGGGGGCCCAGCATTTT
14 | TRBJ2-5 | - | - | TRBV2 | CASSEAGGAETQYF | TGTGCCAGCAGTGAAGCGGGGGGGGCGGAGACCCAGTACTTC
18 | TRBJ2-5 | - | TRBD2 | TRBV5-4 | CASSLGLAGGLGGETQYF | TGTGCCAGCAGCCTAGGACTAGCGGGGGGCCTGGGGGGAGAGACCCAGTACTTC
14 | TRBJ1-4 | - | - | TRBV6-5 | CASSPTPTNEKLFF | TGTGCCAGCAGCCCGACCCCGACGAATGAAAAACTGTTTTTT
14 | TRBJ1-1 | few | - | TRBV30 | CAWRRFGQNTEAFF | TGTGCCTGGAGACGTTTTGGGCAGAACACTGAAGCTTTCTTT
15 | TRBJ1-1 | - | TRBD1 | TRBV2 | CASSPPGQGNTEAFF | TGTGCCAGCAGTCCACCGGGACAGGGGAACACTGAAGCTTTCTTT
15 | TRBJ2-3 | - | - | TRBV6-1 | CASSEQTESTDTQYF | TGTGCCAGCAGTGAACAGACAGAAAGCACAGATACGCAGTATTTT
12 | TRBJ1-2 | - | - | TRBV23-1 | CASSRGYYGYTF | TGCGCCAGCAGTCGGGGGTACTATGGCTACACCTTC
12 | TRBJ2-3 | - | - | TRBV30 | CASQGSTDTQYF | TGTGCCAGTCAGGGCAGCACAGATACGCAGTATTTT
14 | TRBJ1-5 | - | - | TRBV19 | CASSPQGRGDPQHF | TGTGCCAGTAGTCCTCAGGGAAGAGGGGACCCCCAGCATTTT
14 | TRBJ1-3 | - | - | TRBV2 | CASSEGNSGNTIYF | TGTGCCAGCAGTGAGGGTAACTCTGGAAACACCATATATTTT
17 | TRBJ2-6 | - | TRBD1 | TRBV19 | CASSPYRGQGEANVLTF | TGTGCCAGTAGTCCTTATAGGGGACAGGGTGAGGCCAACGTCCTGACTTTC
15 | TRBJ2-5 | - | TRBD1 | TRBV18 | CASSPRQGGLETQYF | TGTGCCAGCTCACCCAGACAGGGTGGATTGGAGACCCAGTACTTC
14 | TRBJ1-1 | - | TRBD1 | TRBV2 | CATKTGVSNTEAFF | TGTGCCACAAAGACAGGGGTGTCTAACACTGAAGCTTTCTTT
17 | TRBJ1-1 | - | TRBD1 | TRBV19 | CASSLRQGAGGNTEAFF | TGTGCCAGTAGCCTACGACAGGGGGCTGGTGGAAACACTGAAGCTTTCTTT
13 | TRBJ2-3 | - | - | TRBV7-9 | CASSLRRGEEGYF | TGTGCCAGCAGCCTCCGAAGAGGGGAGGAGGGGTATTTT
13 | TRBJ1-5 | - | TRBD1 | TRBV6-5 | CASSLQGAQPQHF | TGTGCCAGCAGCTTACAGGGGGCACAGCCCCAGCATTTT
17 | TRBJ2-5 | once | TRBD1 | TRBV9 | CASSSRRLDRGWETQYF | TGTGCCAGCAGCTCGAGAAGGCTCGACAGGGGGTGGGAGACCCAGTACTTC
11 | TRBJ1-4 | few | - | TRBV7-6 | CASSFGEKLFF | TGTGCCAGCAGCTTTGGCGAAAAACTGTTTTTT
13 | TRBJ2-1 | - | - | TRBV2 | CASSVDIYNEQFF | TGTGCCAGCAGTGTAGACATTTACAATGAGCAGTTCTTC
14 | TRBJ2-4 | - | - | TRBV10-2 | CASSLAAAKNIQYF | TGCGCCAGCAGCTTAGCTGCAGCCAAAAACATTCAGTACTTC
16 | TRBJ1-2 | - | - | TRBV4-1 | CASSQVPRDPDYGYTF | TGCGCCAGCAGCCAAGTCCCCAGGGATCCGGACTATGGCTACACCTTC
12 | TRBJ2-2 | - | - | TRBV6-5 | CASKTGSGELFF | TGTGCCAGCAAAACAGGGTCCGGGGAGCTGTTTTTT
14 | TRBJ2-2 | - | - | TRBV10-1 | CASREAANTGELFF | TGCGCCAGCAGAGAGGCTGCTAACACCGGGGAGCTGTTTTTT